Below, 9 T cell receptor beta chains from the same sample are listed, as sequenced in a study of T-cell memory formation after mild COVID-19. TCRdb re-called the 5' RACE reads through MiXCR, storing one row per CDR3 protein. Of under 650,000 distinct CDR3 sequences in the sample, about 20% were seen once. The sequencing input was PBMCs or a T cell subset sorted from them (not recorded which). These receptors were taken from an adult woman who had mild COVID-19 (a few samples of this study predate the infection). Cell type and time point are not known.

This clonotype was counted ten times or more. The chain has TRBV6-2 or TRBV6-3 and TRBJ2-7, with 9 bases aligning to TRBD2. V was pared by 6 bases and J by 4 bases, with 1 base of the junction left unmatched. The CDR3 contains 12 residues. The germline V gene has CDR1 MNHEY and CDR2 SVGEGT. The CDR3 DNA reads TGTGCCAGCAGGACTAGCGGTTACGAGCAGTACTTC. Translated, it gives CASRTSGYEQYF.

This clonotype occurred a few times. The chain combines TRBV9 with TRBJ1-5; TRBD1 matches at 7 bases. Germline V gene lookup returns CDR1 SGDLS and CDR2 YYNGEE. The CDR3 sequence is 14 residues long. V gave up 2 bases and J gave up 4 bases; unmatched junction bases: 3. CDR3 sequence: CASSVGTVNQPQHF. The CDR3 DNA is TGTGCCAGCAGCGTCGGGACAGTAAATCAGCCCCAGCATTTT.

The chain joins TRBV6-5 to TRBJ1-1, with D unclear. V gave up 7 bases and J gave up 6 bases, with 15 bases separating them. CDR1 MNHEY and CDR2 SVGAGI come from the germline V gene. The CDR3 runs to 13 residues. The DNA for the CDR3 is TGTGCCAGCAAAGAGGAGATAAACGCTGAAGCTTTCTTT. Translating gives CASKEEINAEAFF.

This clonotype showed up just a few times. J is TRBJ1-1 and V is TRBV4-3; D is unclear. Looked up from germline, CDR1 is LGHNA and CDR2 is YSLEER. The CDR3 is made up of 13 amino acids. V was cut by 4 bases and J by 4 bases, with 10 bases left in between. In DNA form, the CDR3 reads TGCGCCAGCAGCCGAAAGGGTGCCACTGAAGCTTTCTTT. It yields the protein CASSRKGATEAFF.

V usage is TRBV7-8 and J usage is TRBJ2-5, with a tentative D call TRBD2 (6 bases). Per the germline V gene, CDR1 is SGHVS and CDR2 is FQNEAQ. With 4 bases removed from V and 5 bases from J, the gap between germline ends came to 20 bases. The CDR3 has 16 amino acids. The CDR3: CASSSAWLAARETQYF. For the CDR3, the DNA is TGTGCCAGCAGCTCAGCTTGGTTAGCGGCGCGGGAGACCCAGTACTTC.

The chain's CDR3 is CASSLAATSLNTEAFF. The CDR3 DNA reads TGTGCCAGCAGCTTAGCTGCGACAAGTCTGAACACTGAAGCTTTCTTT. The rearrangement uses TRBV7-2 and TRBJ1-1; D is uncertain. The CDR3 sequence is 16 residues long. V shed 0 bases and J shed 0 bases, with 11 bases lying between them. Per the germline V gene, CDR1 is SGHTA and CDR2 is FQGNSA.

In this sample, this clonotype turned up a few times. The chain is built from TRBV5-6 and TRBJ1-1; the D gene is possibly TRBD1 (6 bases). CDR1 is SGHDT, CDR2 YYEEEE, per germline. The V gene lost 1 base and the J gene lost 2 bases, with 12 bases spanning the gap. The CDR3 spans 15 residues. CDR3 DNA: TGTGCCAGCAGCTTGTCGCCAGGGGAAAACACTGAAGCTTTCTTT. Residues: CASSLSPGENTEAFF. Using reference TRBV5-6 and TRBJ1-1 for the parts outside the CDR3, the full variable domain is DAGVTQSPTHLIKTRGQQVTLRCSPKSGHDTVSWYQQALGQGPQFIFQYYEEEERQRGNFPDRFSGHQFPNYSSELNVNALLLGDSALYLCASSLSPGENTEAFFGQGTRLTVV.

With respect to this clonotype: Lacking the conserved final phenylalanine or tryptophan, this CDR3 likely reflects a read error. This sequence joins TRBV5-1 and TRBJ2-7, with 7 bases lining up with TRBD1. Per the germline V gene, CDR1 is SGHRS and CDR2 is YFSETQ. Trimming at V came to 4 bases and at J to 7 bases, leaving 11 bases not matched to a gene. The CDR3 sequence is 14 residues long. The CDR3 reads CASSLGQATREQYY. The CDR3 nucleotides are TGCGCCAGCAGCCTAGGACAGGCAACTCGGGAGCAGTACTAC.

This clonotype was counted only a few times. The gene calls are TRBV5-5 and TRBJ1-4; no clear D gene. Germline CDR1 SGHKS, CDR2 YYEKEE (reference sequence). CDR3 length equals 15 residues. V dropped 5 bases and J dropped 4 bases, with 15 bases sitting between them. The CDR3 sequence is CASRRWTDVNEKLFF. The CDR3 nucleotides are TGTGCCAGCAGGAGGTGGACGGATGTTAATGAAAAACTGTTTTTT.